This section outlines one T cell receptor beta chain sequence together with its context. The antigen is not known. Profiling relied on immunoSEQ multiplex PCR, and the TCRdb table lists in-frame clones only, not all of them. This table has some 89,000 clones, 88% appearing once. This entry belongs to a study of T cell responses to AZD1222 COVID-19 vaccine. Study outcomes and limitations: Researchers report vaccine-associated CD4 TCRs spanning spike, with dominance at 160-218 and 743-854.

Source: peripheral blood, taken on day 0 of MenACWY control vaccination. The receptor was derived from an adult in good health.

In nucleotides, the CDR3 is TGTGCCTGGAGTCTGTGGTCCGGAGAGACCCAGTACTTC. Amino acid sequence: CAWSLWSGETQYF. The J gene is TRBJ2-5, the V gene TRBV30; unclear D gene. The length of the CDR3 is 13 residues. The germline CDR1 and CDR2 sequences are GTSNPN and SVGIG (reference sequence). With 2 bases removed from V and 4 bases from J, the gap between germline ends came to 11 bases.